One and the same sample provided the 30 T cell receptor beta chains below, sequenced in a study of T cell changes during pregnancy in multiple sclerosis (dated by TCRdb to between 2017 and 2020). The method was the immunoSEQ multiplex PCR assay. The clones in this table, taken by TCRdb from immuneACCESS, are in-frame only. Not every clone is retained; where verified, under half of the shortfall comes from an unresolved V gene, and the cause of the rest is unknown. This sample is represented by 30,000 or so clones; 90% to 95% of them were singletons. Jointly, the top ten make up 0.43% of the sample. The sequenced sample was CD4+ T cells from peripheral blood mononuclear cells, obtained after pregnancy. The receptors were gathered from a female donor with multiple sclerosis, enrolled in a pregnancy study.

The DNA for the CDR3 is TGTGCCAGCACTAAACCGGGTGAAAGAGATGAGCAGTTCTTC. Its protein product is CASTKPGERDEQFF. The chain uses TRBV6-6 and TRBJ2-1; no definite D call. From germline, CDR1 is MNHNY and CDR2 SVGAGI (reference sequence). V was clipped by 7 bases and J by 8 bases, with 18 bases between them. This CDR3 is 14 amino acids long.

This chain uses TRBV6-5 with TRBJ1-1; 11 bases align to TRBD1. J lost 3 bases, V lost 5 bases, and 5 bases had no gene match. The CDR3 consists of 15 residues. The germline V gene has CDR1 MNHEY and CDR2 SVGAGI. In nucleotides, the CDR3 is TGTGCCAGCAGTCTGGGACAGGGGGTTGACACTGAAGCTTTCTTT. This encodes CASSLGQGVDTEAFF.

The chain has TRBV6-1 and TRBJ2-2, with TRBD1 identical over 10 bases. This CDR3 has 15 residues. Unmatched junction bases numbered 4, after V lost 5 bases and J lost 4 bases. The V gene's germline CDR1 is MNHNS and CDR2 SASEGT. The CDR3 protein is CASSPGQGGTGELFF. The CDR3 coding sequence is TGTGCCAGCAGTCCTGGACAGGGGGGCACCGGGGAGCTGTTTTTT.

This chain joins TRBV30 and TRBJ1-3; D is ambiguous. Trimming cost V 5 bases and J 0 bases, with 11 bases left between them. Per the germline V gene, CDR1 is GTSNPN and CDR2 is SVGIG (reference sequence). CDR3 length: 14 residues. The CDR3 DNA follows: TGTGCCTGGGCGGTTGCCAGCTCTGGAAACACCATATATTTT. The encoded protein is CAWAVASSGNTIYF.

V is TRBV18 and J is TRBJ2-1; D call uncertain. The CDR3 loop spans 12 amino acids. The germline V gene encodes CDR1 KGHSH and CDR2 LQKENI. The V end was cut by 0 bases, the J end by 9 bases, with 6 bases between. This CDR3 is CASSPPLSEQFF. CDR3 bases: TGTGCCAGCTCACCACCTCTGAGTGAGCAGTTCTTC.

The count of this clone is one. V and J are TRBV28 and TRBJ2-7; 9 bases map to TRBD2. Germline V gene sequence: CDR1 MDHEN, CDR2 SYDVKM. The CDR3 is 15 residues long. Unmatched junction bases numbered 6, after V lost 2 bases and J lost 4 bases. CDR3 bases: TGTGCCAGCAGTTTACAGCCTAGCGGGGTGTACGAGCAGTACTTC. It is translated as CASSLQPSGVYEQYF. Full variable domain (rest looked up from reference TRBV28 and TRBJ2-7): DVKVTQSSRYLVKRTGEKVFLECVQDMDHENMFWYRQDPGLGLRLIYFSYDVKMKEKGDIPEGYSVSREKKERFSLILESASTNQTSMYLCASSLQPSGVYEQYFGPGTRLTVT.

This clone was counted a single time. The V call is TRBV7-8, the J call TRBJ2-2, with D possibly TRBD1 on 6 matching bases. V was shortened by 10 bases and J by 5 bases, with 23 bases between the two germline ends. This CDR3 is 16 amino acids long. Germline V gene sequence: CDR1 SGHVS, CDR2 FQNEAQ. The CDR3 loop is CANRATGTKGTGELFF. CDR3 nucleotides: TGTGCCAACAGGGCCACCGGGACAAAAGGGACCGGGGAGCTGTTTTTT.

This clone has just one count. DNA of the CDR3: TGTGCCAGCAGCTTCGGCGTGACAGGTCCACAGCCCCAGCATTTT. It is translated as CASSFGVTGPQPQHF. This rearrangement joins TRBV7-9 to TRBJ1-5; possible D gene TRBD1, 6 bases. V lost 3 bases, J lost 7 bases, and 16 bases lay in between. The CDR3 is made up of 15 amino acids. Germline CDR1 and CDR2: SEHNR and FQNEAQ (reference sequence).

The chain has TRBV11-3 and TRBJ2-1; tentative D call: TRBD2 (6 bases). The ends were cut back, 5 bases at V and 9 bases at J, with 20 bases in the middle. CDR3 length: 15 residues. The germline CDR1 and CDR2 sequences are SGHNT and YENEEA. The CDR3 loop reads CASSPNRRGGGEQFF. The CDR3 region has the DNA TGTGCCAGCAGCCCGAACCGGCGGGGTGGTGGTGAGCAGTTCTTC.

CDR3 nucleotides: TGTGCCAGCAGGGAACAGGGGACCTACGAGCAGTACTTC. This encodes CASREQGTYEQYF. The V call is TRBV6-6, the J call TRBJ2-7, with 7 bases matching TRBD1. CDR1 is MNHNY and CDR2 is SVGAGI in the germline V gene (reference sequence). This CDR3 comprises 13 residues. The ends lost 6 bases at V and 2 bases at J; junction bases unmatched: 4.

The chain carries TRBV27 and TRBJ2-3; 10 bases are a match to TRBD2. The CDR3 extends over 15 amino acids. J was trimmed by 4 bases and V by 5 bases; bases with no gene match: 6. Per germline, CDR1 MNHEY and CDR2 SMNVEV (reference sequence). Here the CDR3 reads CASSRAGGFADTQYF. The DNA for the CDR3 is TGTGCCAGCAGTAGAGCGGGGGGGTTCGCAGATACGCAGTATTTT.

The V and J genes are TRBV5-1 and TRBJ1-1; D uncertain. The germline CDR1 and CDR2 sequences are SGHRS and YFSETQ. Trimming stripped 0 bases from V and 1 base from J, with 4 bases between. This CDR3 spans 13 amino acids. The CDR3 coding sequence is TGCGCCAGCAGCTTGGCCGGGAACACTGAAGCTTTCTTT. As protein: CASSLAGNTEAFF.

The V gene is TRBV4-2, the J gene TRBJ2-5; 8 bases align to TRBD2. This CDR3 is 16 amino acids long. The trim removed 5 bases at V and 2 bases at J, leaving 10 bases unmatched. Germline V gene data show CDR1 as LGHNA and CDR2 as YNFKEQ. The CDR3 here is CASSKGSTSGQETQYF. The DNA of the CDR3 is TGTGCCAGCAGCAAAGGATCCACTAGCGGACAAGAGACCCAGTACTTC.

The rearrangement links TRBV9 to TRBJ2-5; D ambiguous. CDR1 SGDLS and CDR2 YYNGEE come from the germline V gene. The CDR3 spans 14 residues. V was clipped by 1 base and J by 3 bases, with 10 bases between them. The CDR3 DNA follows: TGTGCCAGCAGCGTATCCCTTCAGAAAGAGACCCAGTACTTC. Translating gives CASSVSLQKETQYF.

This clone was recorded once. The J gene is TRBJ2-1, the V gene TRBV10-3; 9 nucleotides match TRBD2. CDR3 length equals 15 residues. The J segment lost 9 bases and the V segment lost 9 bases, leaving 15 bases of the junction unmatched. Per the germline V gene, CDR1 is ENHRY and CDR2 is SYGVKD. The CDR3 is CAMSQREETHGEQFF. The CDR3 DNA follows: TGTGCCATGAGCCAGCGGGAGGAGACCCACGGTGAGCAGTTCTTC.

The chain links TRBV6-1 to TRBJ2-1; TRBD2 matches 9 bases. V lost 7 bases and J lost 7; bases outside the gene matches: 2. The CDR3 runs to 12 residues. Germline V gene sequence: CDR1 MNHNS, CDR2 SASEGT. CDR3 loop: CASTLAGNEQFF. The CDR3, as DNA: TGTGCCAGCACTCTAGCGGGGAATGAGCAGTTCTTC.

A single count supports this clone. V is TRBV28 and J is TRBJ1-4; 7 nucleotides agree with TRBD1. J was trimmed by 8 bases and V by 6 bases; bases with no gene match: 3. Germline V gives CDR1 MDHEN, CDR2 SYDVKM. The CDR3 runs 12 residues. The CDR3 DNA follows: TGTGCCAGCAGATCAGGGGGGGAAAAACTGTTTTTT. It yields the protein CASRSGGEKLFF.

The gene calls are TRBV14 and TRBJ1-2; 8 nucleotides align to TRBD1. The V gene's germline CDR1 is SGHDN and CDR2 FVKESK. With V trimmed by 4 bases and J by 3 bases, 16 bases remained unmatched. The CDR3 extends over 18 amino acids. DNA of the CDR3: TGTGCCAGCAGCCCCTCCGGGACAGGAGCCCCGCAGGACTATGGCTACACCTTC. Protein sequence: CASSPSGTGAPQDYGYTF.

The V call is TRBV7-9, the J call TRBJ2-7; D may be TRBD1 (5 bases). Deletions cut 1 base from V and 3 bases from J, with 19 bases between. The germline V gene has CDR1 SEHNR and CDR2 FQNEAQ (reference sequence). CDR3 length equals 17 residues. The CDR3: CASSLDDPGSRGYEQYF. Written as DNA, the CDR3 is TGTGCCAGCAGCTTAGACGACCCAGGGTCTAGGGGCTACGAGCAGTACTTC.

This clone has just one count. The chain joins TRBV4-3 to TRBJ2-2, with D hard to call. CDR1 is LGHNA and CDR2 is YSLEER in the germline V gene. This CDR3 is built from 14 residues. V lost 1 base, J lost 7 bases, and 10 bases lay in between. CDR3: CASSQVRHYGELFF. The CDR3 DNA is TGCGCCAGCAGCCAAGTCCGGCACTACGGGGAGCTGTTTTTT.

The CDR3 DNA follows: TGTGCCAGCTCACCTTCCGGGAACCTAGGGTACGAGCAGTACTTC. Its protein product is CASSPSGNLGYEQYF. The V call is TRBV18, the J call TRBJ2-7, with D possibly matching TRBD2 (5 bases). This CDR3 region has 15 residues. Germline V gives CDR1 KGHSH, CDR2 LQKENI. Trimming stripped 3 bases from V and 4 bases from J, with 16 bases between.

The sample holds one count of this clone. The chain combines TRBV7-2 with TRBJ1-4, with D perhaps TRBD1 (5 bases). Germline V lookup: CDR1 SGHTA, CDR2 FQGNSA. With 5 bases removed from V and 6 bases from J, the gap between germline ends came to 10 bases. CDR3 length: 13 residues. The CDR3, as DNA: TGTGCCAGCAGCCGGGCCAGGGATGAAAAACTGTTTTTT. Protein sequence: CASSRARDEKLFF.

This clone came up once. The chain is built from TRBV6-5 and TRBJ1-2, with D maybe TRBD1 (6 bases). CDR3 length: 13 amino acids. Germline lookup yields CDR1 MNHEY and CDR2 SVGAGI. Trimming pared 5 bases from V and 5 bases from J, leaving 12 bases between. The CDR3 loop is CASSQDSFYGYTF. DNA of the CDR3: TGTGCCAGCAGTCAGGACAGCTTTTATGGCTACACCTTC.

This clone was picked up a small number of times. The V gene is TRBV2, the J gene TRBJ2-7; D gene unclear. The CDR3 sequence is 12 residues long. V was cut by 6 bases and J by 4 bases, with 10 bases left in between. Germline CDR1 SNHLY, CDR2 FYNNEI. This CDR3 reads CASRHEEYEQYF. DNA for the CDR3: TGTGCCAGCAGACACGAGGAGTACGAGCAGTACTTC.

V usage is TRBV7-9 and J usage is TRBJ1-4; TRBD1 might be the D (5 bases). Trimming removed 2 bases from V and 4 bases from J, with 8 bases in between. The CDR3 is 14 residues long. Germline V gives CDR1 SEHNR, CDR2 FQNEAQ (reference sequence). For the CDR3, the DNA is TGTGCCAGCAGCTTATCAGGGTTTAATGAAAAACTGTTTTTT. This codes for CASSLSGFNEKLFF.

The rearrangement uses TRBV2 and TRBJ2-1; tentative D call: TRBD2 (5 bases). Germline CDR1 is SNHLY and CDR2 is FYNNEI. This CDR3 has 14 amino acids. The V gene lost 6 bases and the J gene lost 0 bases, with 9 bases spanning the gap. CDR3 region: CASRDWSSYNEQFF. CDR3 sequence (DNA): TGTGCCAGCAGGGACTGGAGCTCCTACAATGAGCAGTTCTTC.

This clone has just one count. This chain joins TRBV7-3 and TRBJ2-3; 10 bases fit TRBD2. Germline V gene lookup returns CDR1 SGHTA and CDR2 FQGTGA. This CDR3 region has 20 residues. With V trimmed by 5 bases and J by 1 base, 18 bases remained unmatched. Here the CDR3 DNA reads TGTGCCAGCAGCCCTAAGCCTCGTATGGCTAGCGGGGGCCGCACAGATACGCAGTATTTT. This codes for CASSPKPRMASGGRTDTQYF.

J is TRBJ2-4 and V is TRBV5-1; D is unclear. V was trimmed by 2 bases and J by 0 bases, leaving 12 bases between them. The CDR3 is made up of 16 amino acids. Germline V gene data show CDR1 as SGHRS and CDR2 as YFSETQ. CDR3 bases: TGCGCCAGCAGCTTCTCCAGTACGATAGCCAAAAACATTCAGTACTTC. This encodes CASSFSSTIAKNIQYF.

V gene TRBV29-1 combines with J gene TRBJ1-5; D is ambiguous. V lost 4 bases and J lost 6, with 13 bases in between. CDR1 and CDR2 from the germline V gene are SQVTM and ANQGSEA. This CDR3 is built from 13 residues. CDR3 loop: CSVAETTSQPQHF. CDR3 nucleotide sequence: TGCAGCGTTGCGGAGACAACTAGTCAGCCCCAGCATTTT.

The chain is built from TRBV5-1 and TRBJ2-2, with 7 bases aligning to TRBD1. This CDR3 contains 18 residues. J was trimmed by 0 bases and V by 4 bases; bases with no gene match: 12. Germline V gene data show CDR1 as SGHRS and CDR2 as YFSETQ. The CDR3 protein is CASSLADLTGTNTGELFF. The CDR3 DNA follows: TGCGCCAGCAGCCTCGCCGACCTGACAGGGACGAACACCGGGGAGCTGTTTTTT.